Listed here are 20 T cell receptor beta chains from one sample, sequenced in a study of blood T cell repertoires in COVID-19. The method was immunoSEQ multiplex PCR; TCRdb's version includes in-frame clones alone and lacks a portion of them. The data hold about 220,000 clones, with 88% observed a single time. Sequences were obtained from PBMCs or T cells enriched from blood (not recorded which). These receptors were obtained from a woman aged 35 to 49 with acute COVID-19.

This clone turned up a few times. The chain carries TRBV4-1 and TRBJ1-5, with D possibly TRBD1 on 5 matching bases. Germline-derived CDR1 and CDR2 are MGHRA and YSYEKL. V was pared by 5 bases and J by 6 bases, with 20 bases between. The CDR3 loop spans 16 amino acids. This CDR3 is CASSFTQGLISQPQHF. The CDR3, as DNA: TGCGCCAGCAGCTTTACTCAGGGATTGATAAGTCAGCCCCAGCATTTT.

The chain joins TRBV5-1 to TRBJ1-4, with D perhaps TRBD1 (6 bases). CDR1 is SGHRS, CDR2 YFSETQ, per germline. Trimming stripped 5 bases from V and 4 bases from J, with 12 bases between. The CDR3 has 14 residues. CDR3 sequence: CASRRGGDNEKLFF. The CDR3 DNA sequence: TGCGCCAGCAGGCGAGGGGGGGATAATGAAAAACTGTTTTTT.

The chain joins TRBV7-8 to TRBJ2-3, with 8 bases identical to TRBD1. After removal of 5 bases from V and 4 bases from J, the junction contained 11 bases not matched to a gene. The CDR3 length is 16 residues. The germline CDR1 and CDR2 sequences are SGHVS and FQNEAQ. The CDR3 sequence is CASSLLPGQGSDTQYF. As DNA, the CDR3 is TGTGCCAGCAGCCTTCTCCCCGGACAGGGCTCAGATACGCAGTATTTT.

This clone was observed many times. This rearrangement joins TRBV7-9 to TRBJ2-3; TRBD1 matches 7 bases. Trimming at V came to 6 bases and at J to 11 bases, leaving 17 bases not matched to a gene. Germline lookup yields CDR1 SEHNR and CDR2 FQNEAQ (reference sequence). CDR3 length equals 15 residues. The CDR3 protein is CASSLRQGRPHMQYF. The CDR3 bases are TGTGCCAGCAGTTTGAGACAGGGTCGTCCACATATGCAGTATTTT.

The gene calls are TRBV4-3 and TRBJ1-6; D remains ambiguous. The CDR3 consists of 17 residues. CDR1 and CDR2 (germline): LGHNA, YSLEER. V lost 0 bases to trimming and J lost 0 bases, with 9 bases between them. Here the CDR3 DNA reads TGCGCCAGCAGCCAAGATGTTCCGAGCTCCTATAATTCACCCCTCCACTTT. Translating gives CASSQDVPSSYNSPLHF.

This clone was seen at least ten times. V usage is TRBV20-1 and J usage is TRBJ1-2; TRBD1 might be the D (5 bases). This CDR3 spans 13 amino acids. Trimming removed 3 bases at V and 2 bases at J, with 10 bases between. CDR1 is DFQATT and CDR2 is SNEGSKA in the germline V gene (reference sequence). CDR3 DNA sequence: TGCAGTGCTAGTCCCCCAGGGAACTATGGCTACACCTTC. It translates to CSASPPGNYGYTF.

The CDR3, as DNA: TGTGCCATCAGTGACCCCAGGGGTACTAATGAAAAACTGTTTTTT. Translation: CAISDPRGTNEKLFF. The V call is TRBV10-3, the J call TRBJ1-4, with a tentative D call TRBD1 (6 bases). Germline loops: CDR1 ENHRY, CDR2 SYGVKD. The CDR3 loop spans 15 amino acids. V gave up 3 bases and J gave up 2 bases, with 10 bases separating them.

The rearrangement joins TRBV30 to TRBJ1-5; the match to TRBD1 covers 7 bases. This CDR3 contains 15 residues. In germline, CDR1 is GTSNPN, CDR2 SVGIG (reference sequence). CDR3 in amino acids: CAAPKQGLADQPQHF. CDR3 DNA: TGTGCGGCCCCTAAACAGGGGTTGGCGGATCAGCCCCAGCATTTT. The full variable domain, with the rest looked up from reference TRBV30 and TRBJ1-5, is SQTIHQWPATLVQPVGSPLSLECTVEGTSNPNLYWYRQAAGRGLQLLFYSVGIGQISSEVPQNLSASRPQDRQFILSSKKLLLSDSGFYLCAAPKQGLADQPQHFGDGTRLSIL.

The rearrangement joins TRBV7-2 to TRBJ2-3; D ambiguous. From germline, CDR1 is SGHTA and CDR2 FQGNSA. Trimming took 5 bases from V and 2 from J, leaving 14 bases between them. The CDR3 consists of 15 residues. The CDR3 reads CASSPRQVVTDTQYF. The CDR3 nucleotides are TGTGCCAGCAGCCCGCGACAAGTGGTCACAGATACGCAGTATTTT.

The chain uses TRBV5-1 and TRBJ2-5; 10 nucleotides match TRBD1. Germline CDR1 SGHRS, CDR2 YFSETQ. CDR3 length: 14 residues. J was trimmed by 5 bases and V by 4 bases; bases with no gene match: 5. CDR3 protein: CASSVTGGAETQYF. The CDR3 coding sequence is TGCGCCAGCAGCGTGACAGGGGGCGCGGAGACCCAGTACTTC.

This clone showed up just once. The CDR3 DNA is TGCGCCAGCATGGCGGGACAGGGGTTGTACGAGCAGTACTTC. Translating it yields CASMAGQGLYEQYF. The chain has TRBV10-2 and TRBJ2-7, with 10 bases fitting TRBD1. Trimming at V came to 7 bases and at J to 4 bases, leaving 7 bases not matched to a gene. This CDR3 region has 14 residues. Germline lookup yields CDR1 WSHSY and CDR2 SAAADI.

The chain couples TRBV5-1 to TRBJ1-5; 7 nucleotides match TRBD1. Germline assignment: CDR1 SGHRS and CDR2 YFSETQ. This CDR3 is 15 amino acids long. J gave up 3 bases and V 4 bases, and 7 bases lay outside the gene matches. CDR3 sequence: CASSRTGEVNQPQHF. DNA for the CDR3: TGCGCCAGCAGCCGAACAGGGGAGGTCAATCAGCCCCAGCATTTT.

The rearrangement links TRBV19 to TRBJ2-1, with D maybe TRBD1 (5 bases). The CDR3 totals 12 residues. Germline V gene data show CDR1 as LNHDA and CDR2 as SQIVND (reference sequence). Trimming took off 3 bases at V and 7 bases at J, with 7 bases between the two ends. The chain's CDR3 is CASSIPGNEQFF. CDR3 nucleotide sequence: TGTGCCAGTAGTATCCCAGGGAATGAGCAGTTCTTC.

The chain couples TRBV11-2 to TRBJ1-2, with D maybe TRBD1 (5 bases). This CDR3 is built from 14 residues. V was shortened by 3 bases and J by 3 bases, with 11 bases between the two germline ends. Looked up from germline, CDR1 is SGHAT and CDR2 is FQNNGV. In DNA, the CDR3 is TGTGCCAGCAGCTTGGGACTGCTCGACTATGGCTACACCTTC. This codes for CASSLGLLDYGYTF.

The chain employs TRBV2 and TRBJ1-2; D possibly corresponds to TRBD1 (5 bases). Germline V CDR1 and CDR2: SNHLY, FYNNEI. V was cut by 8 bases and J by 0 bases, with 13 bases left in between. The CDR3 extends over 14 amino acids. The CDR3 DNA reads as TGTGCCAGCGCCAAAGGGGTAGCTAACTATGGCTACACCTTC. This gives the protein CASAKGVANYGYTF.

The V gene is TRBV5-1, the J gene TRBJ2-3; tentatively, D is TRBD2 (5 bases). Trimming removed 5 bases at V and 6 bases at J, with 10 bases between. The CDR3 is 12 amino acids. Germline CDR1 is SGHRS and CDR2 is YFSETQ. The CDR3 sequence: CASSRLADTQYF. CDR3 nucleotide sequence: TGCGCCAGCAGTCGATTAGCGGATACGCAGTATTTT.

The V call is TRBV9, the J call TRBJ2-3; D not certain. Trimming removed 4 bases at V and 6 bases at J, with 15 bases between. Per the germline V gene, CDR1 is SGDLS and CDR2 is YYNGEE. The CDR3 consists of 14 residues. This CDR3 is CASSIDGLRDTQYF. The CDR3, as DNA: TGTGCCAGCAGCATCGATGGTTTACGGGATACGCAGTATTTT. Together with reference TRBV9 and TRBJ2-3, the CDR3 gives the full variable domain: DSGVTQTPKHLITATGQRVTLRCSPRSGDLSVYWYQQSLDQGLQFLIQYYNGEERAKGNILERFSAQQFPDLHSELNLSSLELGDSALYFCASSIDGLRDTQYFGPGTRLTVL.

The chain's CDR3 is CASSIRTGVWPPGAFF. The CDR3 DNA reads TGTGCCAGCAGCATCAGGACAGGGGTTTGGCCTCCGGGAGCTTTCTTT. The gene calls are TRBV21-1 and TRBJ1-1; TRBD1, the table's D call, lacks a check against the DNA. TRBV21-1 is shown as a pseudogene. There are 16 residues in the CDR3.

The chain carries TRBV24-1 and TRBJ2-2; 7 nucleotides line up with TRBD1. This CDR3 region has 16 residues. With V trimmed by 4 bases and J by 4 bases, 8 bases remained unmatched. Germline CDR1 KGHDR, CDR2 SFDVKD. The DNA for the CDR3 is TGTGCCACCAGTGACCCGAGGGGGCGCGGCACCGGGGAGCTGTTTTTT. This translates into CATSDPRGRGTGELFF.

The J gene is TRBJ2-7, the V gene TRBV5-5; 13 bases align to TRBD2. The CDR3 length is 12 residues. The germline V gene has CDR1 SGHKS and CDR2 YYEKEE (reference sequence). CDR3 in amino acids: CASSFGLAGEIV. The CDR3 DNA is TGTGCCAGCAGCTTCGGACTAGCGGGAGAAATCGTC.